These 27 T cell receptor beta chains share one sample of origin, sequenced in a study of blood T cells in healthy people across ages. Together with a sample-barcoded 5' primer, a J-beta primer mix was included in a second PCR lasting about 7 to 11 cycles. TCRdb redid the calling of the 5' RACE reads with MiXCR, one entry per CDR3 protein. This table has some 940,000 distinct CDR3 sequences, 25% to 30% appearing once. These same data were also listed under a study on T cells of mothers and their children.

Sequencing was done on a sample of blood. These receptors all come from a woman in her thirties or forties in good health.

This chain joins TRBV28 and TRBJ2-7; tentative D call: TRBD2 (5 bases). The germline V and J ends were trimmed by 8 bases and 7 bases, with 15 bases remaining between them. The CDR3 runs 12 residues. Germline CDR1 reads MDHEN; CDR2 reads SYDVKM. The CDR3 loop reads CASGNAGLEQYF. As DNA, the CDR3 is TGTGCCAGCGGGAACGCGGGTCTGGAGCAGTACTTC.

This clonotype was seen repeatedly, ten times or more. V is TRBV20-1 and J is TRBJ2-7; D is perhaps TRBD1 (6 bases). Germline CDR1 DFQATT, CDR2 SNEGSKA (reference sequence). Trimming cost V 6 bases and J 0 bases, with 18 bases left between them. This CDR3 spans 15 amino acids. This chain's CDR3 is CSAESPDSFSYEQYF. The DNA of the CDR3 is TGCAGTGCCGAGTCCCCGGACAGCTTCTCCTACGAGCAGTACTTC.

This CDR3 reads CASSRQRRLAGYNEQFF. Written as DNA, the CDR3 is TGCGCCAGCAGCCGCCAACGGAGACTAGCGGGGTACAATGAGCAGTTCTTC. V usage is TRBV4-3 and J usage is TRBJ2-1; 11 bases agree with TRBD2. V shed 4 bases, J shed 4 bases, and the junction held 9 bases outside the gene matches. The CDR3 has 17 amino acids. Germline V CDR1 and CDR2: LGHNA, YSLEER.

Turning to this clonotype: Germline is not matched at one junction end, which may reflect a read error. The chain carries TRBV29-1 and TRBJ2-6; 7 bases are shared with TRBD1. The CDR3 runs to 16 residues. CDR1 SQVTM and CDR2 ANQGSEA come from the germline V gene. The CDR3: CSVEQQGQPGANVLIF. The CDR3 DNA reads as TGCAGCGTTGAACAACAGGGGCAACCTGGGGCCAACGTCCTGATTTTC.

This clonotype was seen a handful of times. An end of the junction does not agree with germline; a read error may underlie this. The chain joins TRBV28 to TRBJ1-2; D is ambiguous. The CDR3 extends over 13 amino acids. CDR1 and CDR2 from the germline V gene are MDHEN and SYDVKM. CDR3 protein: CASRSDSPGGCTF. The CDR3 DNA follows: TGTGCCAGCAGATCGGACTCTCCTGGTGGCTGCACCTTC.

This chain connects TRBV24-1 to TRBJ1-1; D gene uncertain. The CDR3 runs 12 residues. The germline V gene encodes CDR1 KGHDR and CDR2 SFDVKD. V was pared by 2 bases and J by 7 bases, with 7 bases between. Written as DNA, the CDR3 is TGTGCCACCAGTGATTCGGGGTTTGAAGCTTTCTTT. Residues: CATSDSGFEAFF.

The sample holds many counts of this clonotype. V usage is TRBV18 and J usage is TRBJ1-2, with D unresolved. The V end lost 0 bases, the J end lost 2 bases, and 25 bases lay between the germline ends. Germline V gene data show CDR1 as KGHSH and CDR2 as LQKENI. The CDR3 runs 20 residues. CDR3 residues: CASSPPSIIPFQPMNYGYTF. CDR3 DNA: TGTGCCAGCTCACCACCCTCAATAATTCCATTCCAACCTATGAACTATGGCTACACCTTC.

A note on this clonotype: Being one base from a much bigger clone, this may be a read error. J is TRBJ1-2 and V is TRBV28; D gene unclear. V dropped 7 bases and J dropped 6 bases, with 15 bases sitting between them. The CDR3 extends over 13 amino acids. Per the germline V gene, CDR1 is MDHEN and CDR2 is SYDVKM. CDR3 residues: CASKNSPEDGYTF. CDR3 nucleotides: TGTGCCAGCAAAAACTCACCGGAGGATGGCTACACCTTC.

This clonotype showed up just a few times. The rearrangement uses TRBV12-3 or TRBV12-4 and TRBJ1-5; D possibly corresponds to TRBD1 (5 bases). Trimming pared 2 bases from V and 2 bases from J, leaving 22 bases between. The CDR3 runs to 19 residues. CDR3 sequence reads: CASSLLQGSLGFGNQPQHF. The CDR3 region has the DNA TGTGCCAGCAGTTTACTCCAGGGATCCCTTGGGTTTGGCAATCAGCCCCAGCATTTT.

This clonotype has only a few counts. The V gene is TRBV2, the J gene TRBJ1-5; 9 bases match TRBD1. The CDR3 extends over 14 amino acids. V was pared by 5 bases and J by 6 bases, with 5 bases of the junction left unmatched. Germline CDR1 and CDR2: SNHLY and FYNNEI. This CDR3 is CASSTGGGGQPQHF. CDR3 sequence (DNA): TGTGCCAGCAGTACAGGGGGCGGAGGTCAGCCCCAGCATTTT.

This clonotype was found once. V gene TRBV20-1 combines with J gene TRBJ1-2, with 7 bases matching TRBD1. J gave up 6 bases and V 0 bases, and 7 bases lay outside the gene matches. The CDR3 is made up of 14 amino acids. Per the germline V gene, CDR1 is DFQATT and CDR2 is SNEGSKA (reference sequence). The DNA of the CDR3 is TGCAGTGCTAGAGAGGGGACAGAGTCGCATGGCTACACCTTC. Encoded protein: CSAREGTESHGYTF.

This clonotype has a count of ten or more. The rearrangement links TRBV7-6 to TRBJ1-1; TRBD1 might be the D (5 bases). The CDR3 totals 15 residues. Germline CDR1 reads SGHVS; CDR2 reads FNYEAQ. Deletions cut 4 bases from V and 2 bases from J, with 14 bases between. The CDR3 reads CASSSARQGNTEAFF. CDR3 nucleotide sequence: TGTGCCAGCAGCTCGGCCCGGCAGGGTAACACTGAAGCTTTCTTT.

The rearrangement joins TRBV4-3 to TRBJ2-7; D is possibly TRBD2 (5 bases). With 0 bases removed from V and 4 bases from J, the gap between germline ends came to 13 bases. CDR3 length equals 15 residues. CDR1 LGHNA and CDR2 YSLEER come from the germline V gene. For the CDR3, the DNA is TGCGCCAGCAGCCAAGATCCGGGGAGTCGGTACGAGCAGTACTTC. This translates into CASSQDPGSRYEQYF.

This clonotype occurred many times. One end of the junction is discordant with germline, which a read error may explain. This sequence joins TRBV5-1 and TRBJ2-3, with unresolved D. Germline V gene lookup returns CDR1 SGHRS and CDR2 YFSETQ. The CDR3 spans 12 residues. CDR3 protein: CASSLSSDTQYF. In DNA form, the CDR3 reads TGTGCCAGCAGCTTAAGTAGTGATACGCAGTATTTT. Filled out from reference TRBV5-1 and TRBJ2-3, the complete variable domain reads KAGVTQTPRYLIKTRGQQVTLSCSPISGHRSVSWYQQTPGQGLQFLFEYFSETQRNKGNFPGRFSGRQFSNSRSEMNVSTLELGDSALYLCASSLSSDTQYFGPGTRLTVL.

About this clonotype itself: At one end, the junction sequence differs from germline, possibly due to a read error. CDR3 sequence reads: CAASSYNEQFF. CDR3 bases: TGTGCCGCCAGCAGCTACAATGAGCAGTTCTTC. V gene TRBV15 combines with J gene TRBJ2-1; no clear D gene. The germline CDR1 and CDR2 sequences are LNHNV and YYDKDF (reference sequence). The CDR3 contains 11 residues.

The V gene is TRBV6-5, the J gene TRBJ2-1; D not resolved. V lost 2 bases and J lost 0, with 8 bases in between. This CDR3 spans 15 amino acids. The germline CDR1 and CDR2 sequences are MNHEY and SVGAGI. This chain's CDR3 is CASSYVMDSYNEQFF. Written as DNA, the CDR3 is TGTGCCAGCAGTTACGTCATGGACTCCTACAATGAGCAGTTCTTC.

In this sample, this clonotype turned up a few times. This sequence joins TRBV12-3 or TRBV12-4 and TRBJ1-1, with TRBD1 matching over 7 bases. The CDR3 has 12 residues. J gave up 11 bases and V 4 bases, and 7 bases lay outside the gene matches. CDR3 coding DNA: TGTGCCAGCAGTTCCCAGAGGGGGCTGGCTTTCTTT. Its translation: CASSSQRGLAFF.

CDR3 bases: TGCGCCAGCAGGACCGGGACTAGCGGGGGGGACGGGCAGTACTTC. Translated: CASRTGTSGGDGQYF. V usage is TRBV5-1 and J usage is TRBJ2-7; 16 nucleotides line up with TRBD2. Germline V gives CDR1 SGHRS, CDR2 YFSETQ. V gave up 5 bases and J gave up 9 bases; unmatched junction bases: 8. The CDR3 consists of 15 residues.

As concerns this clonotype: Being one base from a much bigger clone, this may be a read error. The chain is built from TRBV12-3 or TRBV12-4 and TRBJ2-1; 13 nucleotides align to TRBD2. The CDR3 is made up of 15 amino acids. CDR3 coding DNA: TGTGCCAGCAGCTTAGCGACTAGCGGGGGGAATGAGCAGTTCTTC. It encodes CASSLATSGGNEQFF.

This clonotype has at least ten counts. This sequence joins TRBV20-1 and TRBJ2-7, with 10 bases aligning to TRBD2. Germline CDR1 is DFQATT and CDR2 is SNEGSKA (reference sequence). The CDR3 loop spans 15 amino acids. V dropped 6 bases and J dropped 2; count of bases not matched to a gene: 10. CDR3 sequence: CSAASTSGVAYEQYF. CDR3 coding DNA: TGCAGTGCCGCGTCCACTAGCGGGGTAGCCTACGAGCAGTACTTC.

This clonotype was seen a handful of times. V is TRBV6-2 or TRBV6-3 and J is TRBJ1-5; maybe TRBD1 (6 bases). V was pared by 5 bases and J by 0 bases, with 11 bases between. Per germline, CDR1 MNHEY and CDR2 SVGEGT. This CDR3 region has 15 residues. The CDR3 region has the DNA TGTGCCAGCAGTGACGGGACACCTAGCAATCAGCCCCAGCATTTT. Translating gives CASSDGTPSNQPQHF.

This clonotype was picked up one time. The chain couples TRBV5-1 to TRBJ2-3; 11 nucleotides agree with TRBD1. Germline CDR1 SGHRS, CDR2 YFSETQ. This CDR3 region has 15 residues. With V trimmed by 3 bases and J by 5 bases, 5 bases remained unmatched. The CDR3: CASSSGTGGGDTQYF. The CDR3 DNA is TGCGCCAGCAGCTCGGGGACAGGGGGGGGAGATACGCAGTATTTT.

This clonotype was observed at least ten times. This chain links TRBV20-1 with TRBJ1-2; 8 positions agree with TRBD1. The V and J ends lost 0 bases and 6 bases, in that order; junction bases with no gene match: 9. There are 15 residues in the CDR3. Germline V lookup: CDR1 DFQATT, CDR2 SNEGSKA (reference sequence). CDR3 bases: TGCAGTGCTAGAGATTTAGCCTCGGACAGGGATGGCTACACCTTC. It is translated as CSARDLASDRDGYTF.

This clonotype was observed a handful of times. The chain has TRBV28 and TRBJ2-1; TRBD2 is a possible D gene (5 bases). Trimming removed 7 bases from V and 7 bases from J, with 11 bases in between. The CDR3 spans 12 residues. The germline V gene encodes CDR1 MDHEN and CDR2 SYDVKM. For the CDR3, the DNA is TGTGCCAGCACCTTCGGGAAGAATGAGCAGTTCTTC. This sequence encodes CASTFGKNEQFF.

The chain uses TRBV2 and TRBJ2-5, with 7 nucleotides matching TRBD1. The CDR3 covers 14 residues. Per the germline V gene, CDR1 is SNHLY and CDR2 is FYNNEI. After removal of 5 bases from V and 5 bases from J, the junction contained 8 bases not matched to a gene. CDR3 nucleotide sequence: TGTGCCAGCAGTTGGGGGACAGTGGAGGAGACCCAGTACTTC. Amino acid sequence: CASSWGTVEETQYF.

Regarding this clonotype: A much bigger clone sits one base away, suggesting this may be a read error. The genes are TRBV7-9 and TRBJ2-2; D ambiguous. Looked up from germline, CDR1 is SEHNR and CDR2 is FQNEAQ (reference sequence). The length of the CDR3 is 14 residues. DNA of the CDR3: TGTGCCAGCAGCGCTCGGGCGAACATCGGGGAGCTGTTTTTT. This sequence encodes CASSARANIGELFF.

This clonotype has only a few counts. The J gene is TRBJ2-7, the V gene TRBV7-2, with D maybe TRBD1 (6 bases). The germline V gene encodes CDR1 SGHTA and CDR2 FQGNSA. The CDR3 sequence is 15 residues long. V shed 3 bases and J shed 4 bases, with 16 bases lying between them. CDR3 in amino acids: CASSLGAARSYEQYF. The CDR3, as DNA: TGTGCCAGCAGCTTGGGGGCAGCTAGAAGTTACGAGCAGTACTTC.